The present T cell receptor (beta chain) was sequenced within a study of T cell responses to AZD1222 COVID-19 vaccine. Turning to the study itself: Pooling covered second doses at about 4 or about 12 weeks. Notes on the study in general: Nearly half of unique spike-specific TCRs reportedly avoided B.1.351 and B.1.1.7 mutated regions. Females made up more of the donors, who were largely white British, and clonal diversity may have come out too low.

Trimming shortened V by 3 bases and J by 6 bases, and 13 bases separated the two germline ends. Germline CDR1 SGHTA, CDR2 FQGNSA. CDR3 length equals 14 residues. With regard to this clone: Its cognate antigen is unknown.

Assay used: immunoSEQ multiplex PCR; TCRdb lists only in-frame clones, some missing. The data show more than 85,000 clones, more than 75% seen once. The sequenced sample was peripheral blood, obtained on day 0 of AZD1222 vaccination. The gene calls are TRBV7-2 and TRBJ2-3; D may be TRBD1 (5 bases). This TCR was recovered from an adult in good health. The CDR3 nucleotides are TGTGCCAGCAGCTTGCTGGGGCAGGTGGATACGCAGTATTTT. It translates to CASSLLGQVDTQYF.